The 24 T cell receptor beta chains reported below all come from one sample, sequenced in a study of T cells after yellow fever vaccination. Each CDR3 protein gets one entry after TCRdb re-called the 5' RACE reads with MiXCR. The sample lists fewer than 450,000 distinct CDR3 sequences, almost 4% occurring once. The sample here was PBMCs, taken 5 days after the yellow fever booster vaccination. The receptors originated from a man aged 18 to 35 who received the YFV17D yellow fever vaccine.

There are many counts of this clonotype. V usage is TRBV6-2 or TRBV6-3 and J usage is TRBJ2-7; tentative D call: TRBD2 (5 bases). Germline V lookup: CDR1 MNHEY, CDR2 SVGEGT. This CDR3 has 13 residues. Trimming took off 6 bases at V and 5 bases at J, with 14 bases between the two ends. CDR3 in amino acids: CASSHGEPHEQYF. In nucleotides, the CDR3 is TGTGCCAGCAGCCACGGGGAGCCGCACGAGCAGTACTTC.

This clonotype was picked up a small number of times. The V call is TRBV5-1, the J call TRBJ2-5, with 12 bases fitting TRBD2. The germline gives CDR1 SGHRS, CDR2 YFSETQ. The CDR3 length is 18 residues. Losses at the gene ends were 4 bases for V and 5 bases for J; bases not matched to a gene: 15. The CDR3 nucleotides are TGCGCCAGCAGCGGAGGGACTAGCGGGTCCTCGGGGGCGGAGACCCAGTACTTC. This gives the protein CASSGGTSGSSGAETQYF.

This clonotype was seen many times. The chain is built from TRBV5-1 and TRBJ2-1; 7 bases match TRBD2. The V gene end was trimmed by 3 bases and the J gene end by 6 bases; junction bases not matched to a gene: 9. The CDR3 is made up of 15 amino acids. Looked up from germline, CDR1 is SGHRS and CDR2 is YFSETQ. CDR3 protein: CASSSGLVFSNEQFF. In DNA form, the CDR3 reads TGCGCCAGCAGCTCCGGACTAGTCTTTTCCAATGAGCAGTTCTTC.

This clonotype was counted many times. The CDR3 spells CASSLTGSDKNIQYF. DNA of the CDR3: TGCGCCAGCAGCTTGACAGGGAGTGACAAAAACATTCAGTACTTC. The rearrangement joins TRBV5-1 to TRBJ2-4; tentative D call: TRBD1 (6 bases). Per germline, CDR1 SGHRS and CDR2 YFSETQ. The CDR3 is 15 amino acids. V lost 1 base to trimming and J lost 3 bases, with 11 bases between them.

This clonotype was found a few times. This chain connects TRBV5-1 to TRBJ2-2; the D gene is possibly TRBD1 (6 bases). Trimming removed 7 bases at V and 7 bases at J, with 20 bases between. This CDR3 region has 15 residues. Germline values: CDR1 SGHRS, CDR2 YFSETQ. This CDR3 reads CASRRSPGANGELFF. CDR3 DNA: TGCGCCAGCCGGAGGTCGCCAGGGGCGAACGGGGAGCTGTTTTTT.

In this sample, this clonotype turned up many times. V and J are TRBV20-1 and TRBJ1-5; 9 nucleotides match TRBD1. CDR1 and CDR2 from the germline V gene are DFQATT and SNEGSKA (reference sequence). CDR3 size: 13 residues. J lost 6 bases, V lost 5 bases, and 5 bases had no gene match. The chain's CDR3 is CSARDREAQPQHF. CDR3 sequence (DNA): TGCAGTGCTCGGGACAGGGAGGCTCAGCCCCAGCATTTT.

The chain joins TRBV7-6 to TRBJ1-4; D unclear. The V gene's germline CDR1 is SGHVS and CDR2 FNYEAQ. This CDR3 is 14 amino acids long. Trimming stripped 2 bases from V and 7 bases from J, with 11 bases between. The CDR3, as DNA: TGTGCCAGCAGCTTATGGGATCCGGGTGAAAAACTGTTTTTT. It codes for CASSLWDPGEKLFF. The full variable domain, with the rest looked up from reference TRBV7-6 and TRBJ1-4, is GAGVSQSPRYKVTKRGQDVALRCDPISGHVSLYWYRQALGQGPEFLTYFNYEAQQDKSGLPNDRFSAERPEGSISTLTIQRTEQRDSAMYRCASSLWDPGEKLFFGSGTQLSVL.

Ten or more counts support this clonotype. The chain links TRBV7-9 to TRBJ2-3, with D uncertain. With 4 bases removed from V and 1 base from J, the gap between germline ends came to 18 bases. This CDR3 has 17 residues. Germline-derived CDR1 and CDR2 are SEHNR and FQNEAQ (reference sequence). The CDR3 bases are TGTGCCAGCAGCTCTACCCAGTCCGACCGAGGCACAGATACGCAGTATTTT. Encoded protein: CASSSTQSDRGTDTQYF.

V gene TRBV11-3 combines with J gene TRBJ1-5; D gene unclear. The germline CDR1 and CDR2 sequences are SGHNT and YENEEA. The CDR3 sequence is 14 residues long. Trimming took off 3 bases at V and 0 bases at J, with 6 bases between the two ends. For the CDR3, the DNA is TGTGCCAGCAGCTTCCAGGATAGCAATCAGCCCCAGCATTTT. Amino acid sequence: CASSFQDSNQPQHF.

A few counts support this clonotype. The CDR3 reads CASSYDAGTGELFF. In DNA form, the CDR3 reads TGTGCCAGCAGTTACGATGCCGGGACCGGGGAGCTGTTTTTT. The rearrangement joins TRBV6-5 to TRBJ2-2; D is ambiguous. Deletions cut 2 bases from V and 5 bases from J, with 9 bases between. The CDR3 is made up of 14 amino acids. Germline V gene data show CDR1 as MNHEY and CDR2 as SVGAGI.

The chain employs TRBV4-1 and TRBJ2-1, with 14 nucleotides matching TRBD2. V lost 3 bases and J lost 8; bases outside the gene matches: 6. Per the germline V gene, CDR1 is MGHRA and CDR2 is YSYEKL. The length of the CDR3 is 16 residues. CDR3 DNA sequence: TGCGCCAGCAGCCAGGTGACTAGCGGGGGGGCCTATGAGCAGTTCTTC. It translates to CASSQVTSGGAYEQFF.

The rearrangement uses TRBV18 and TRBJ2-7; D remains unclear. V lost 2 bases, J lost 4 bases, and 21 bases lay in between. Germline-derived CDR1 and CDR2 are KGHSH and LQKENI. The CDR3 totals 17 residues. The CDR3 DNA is TGTGCCAGCTCACCAGGAGATCCTACACCGAGCAGGTACGAGCAGTACGTC. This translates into CASSPGDPTPSRYEQYV.

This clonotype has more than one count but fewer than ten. CDR3 region: CASGSGQDETQYF. The CDR3 bases are TGTGCTAGTGGTTCCGGACAAGATGAGACCCAGTACTTC. The chain is built from TRBV12-5 and TRBJ2-5; D might be TRBD1 (5 bases). Germline values: CDR1 LGHNT, CDR2 FRNRAP. This CDR3 region has 13 residues. With 4 bases removed from V and 5 bases from J, the gap between germline ends came to 11 bases.

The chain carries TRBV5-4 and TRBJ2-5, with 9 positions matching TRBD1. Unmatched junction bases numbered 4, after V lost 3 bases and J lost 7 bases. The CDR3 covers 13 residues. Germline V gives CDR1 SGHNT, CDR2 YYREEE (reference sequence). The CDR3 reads CASSWTGDGTQYF. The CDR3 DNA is TGTGCCAGCAGCTGGACAGGGGACGGGACCCAGTACTTC.

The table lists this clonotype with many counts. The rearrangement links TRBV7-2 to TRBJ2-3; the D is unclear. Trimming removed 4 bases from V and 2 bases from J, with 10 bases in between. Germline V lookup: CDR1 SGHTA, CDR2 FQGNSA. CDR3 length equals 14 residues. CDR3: CASSSYGYTDTQYF. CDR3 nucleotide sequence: TGTGCCAGCAGCTCTTATGGGTACACAGATACGCAGTATTTT.

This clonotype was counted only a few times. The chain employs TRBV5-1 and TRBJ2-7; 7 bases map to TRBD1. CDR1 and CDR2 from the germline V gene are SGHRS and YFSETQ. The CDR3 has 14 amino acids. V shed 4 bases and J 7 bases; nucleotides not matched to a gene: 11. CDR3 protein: CASSIPGTAREQYF. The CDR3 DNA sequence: TGCGCCAGCAGCATACCCGGGACAGCGCGGGAGCAGTACTTC.

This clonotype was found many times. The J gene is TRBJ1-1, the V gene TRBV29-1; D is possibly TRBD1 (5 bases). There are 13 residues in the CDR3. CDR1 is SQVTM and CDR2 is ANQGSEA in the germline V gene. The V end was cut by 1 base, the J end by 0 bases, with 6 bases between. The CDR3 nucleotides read TGCAGCGTTGAAGTGACAGTGAACACTGAAGCTTTCTTT. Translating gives CSVEVTVNTEAFF.

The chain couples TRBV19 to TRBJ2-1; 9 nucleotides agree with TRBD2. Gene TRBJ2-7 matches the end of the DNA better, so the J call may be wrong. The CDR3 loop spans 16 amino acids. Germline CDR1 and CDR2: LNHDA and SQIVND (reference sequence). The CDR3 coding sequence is TGTGCCAGTAGTATCGGTGCGGGGGGGCCCTACAATGAGCAGTACTTC. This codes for CASSIGAGGPYNEQYF.

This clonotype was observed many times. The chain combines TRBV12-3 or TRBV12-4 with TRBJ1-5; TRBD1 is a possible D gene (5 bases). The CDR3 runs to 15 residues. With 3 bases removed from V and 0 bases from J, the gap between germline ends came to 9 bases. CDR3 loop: CASSFQGSSNQPQHF. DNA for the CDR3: TGTGCCAGCAGTTTTCAGGGTTCTAGCAATCAGCCCCAGCATTTT.

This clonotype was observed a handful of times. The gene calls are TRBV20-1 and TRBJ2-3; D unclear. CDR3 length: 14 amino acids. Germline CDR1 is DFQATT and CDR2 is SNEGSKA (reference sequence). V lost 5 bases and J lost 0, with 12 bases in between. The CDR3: CSASFPTSTDTQYF. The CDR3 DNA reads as TGCAGTGCTTCTTTTCCCACTAGCACAGATACGCAGTATTTT.

This chain's CDR3 is CASSERTGNTEAFF. The CDR3 DNA reads as TGTGCCAGCAGTGAAAGGACCGGGAACACTGAAGCTTTCTTT. The chain couples TRBV2 to TRBJ1-1; D is unclear. The CDR3 has 14 residues. Trimming took off 2 bases at V and 1 base at J, with 8 bases between the two ends. Germline V CDR1 and CDR2: SNHLY, FYNNEI.

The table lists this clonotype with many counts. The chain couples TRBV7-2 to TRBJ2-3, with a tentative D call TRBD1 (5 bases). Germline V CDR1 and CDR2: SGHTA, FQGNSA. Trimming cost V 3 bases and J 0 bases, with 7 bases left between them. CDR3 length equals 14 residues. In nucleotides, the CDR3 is TGTGCCAGCAGCTTTGACAGAAGCACAGATACGCAGTATTTT. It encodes CASSFDRSTDTQYF.

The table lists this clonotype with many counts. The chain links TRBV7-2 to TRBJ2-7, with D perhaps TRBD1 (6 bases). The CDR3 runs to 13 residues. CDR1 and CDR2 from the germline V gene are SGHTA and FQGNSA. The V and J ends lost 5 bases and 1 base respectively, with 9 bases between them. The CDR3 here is CASSNRESYEQYF. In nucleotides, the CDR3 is TGTGCCAGCAGCAACAGGGAATCCTACGAGCAGTACTTC.

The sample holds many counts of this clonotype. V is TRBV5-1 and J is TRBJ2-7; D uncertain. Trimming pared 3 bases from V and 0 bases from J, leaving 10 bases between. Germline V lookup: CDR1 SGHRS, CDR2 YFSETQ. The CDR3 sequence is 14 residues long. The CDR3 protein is CASSWKENSYEQYF. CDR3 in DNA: TGCGCCAGCAGCTGGAAGGAAAACTCCTACGAGCAGTACTTC. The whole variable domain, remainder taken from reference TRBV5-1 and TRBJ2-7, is KAGVTQTPRYLIKTRGQQVTLSCSPISGHRSVSWYQQTPGQGLQFLFEYFSETQRNKGNFPGRFSGRQFSNSRSEMNVSTLELGDSALYLCASSWKENSYEQYFGPGTRLTVT.